Below are 20 T cell receptor beta chains sequenced from a single sample in a study of shared T cell receptors in the human thymus. Produced via immunoSEQ multiplex PCR; TCRdb's table is partial and in-frame only. The sample includes some 700,000 clones, roughly 90% of them seen just once. The data also belong to a second study, concerning human thymus T cells.

Sequenced input: thymocytes. The receptors stem from a boy in the first two years of life with a congenital heart defect.

About this clone: The germline gene is not matched at one end of the junction; a read error may be the cause. Other DNA sequences in the same sample also yield this CDR3. The V gene is TRBV6-5, the J gene TRBJ2-1, with 7 bases matching TRBD2. CDR3 length: 12 amino acids. Germline CDR1 reads MNHEY; CDR2 reads SVGAGI. The CDR3 sequence: CASSYAGDEQFF. CDR3 DNA: TGTGCCAGTAGTTACGCGGGGGATGAGCAGTTCTTC.

The rearrangement links TRBV6-8 to TRBJ2-7; 8 bases fit TRBD1. V lost 6 bases and J lost 7; bases outside the gene matches: 17. The length of the CDR3 is 16 residues. Germline assignment: CDR1 MNHGY and CDR2 SAAAGT. CDR3: CASSRDRPRVRREQYF. The DNA of the CDR3 is TGTGCCAGCAGCCGGGACAGGCCCCGTGTAAGGCGGGAGCAGTACTTC.

The chain links TRBV5-6 to TRBJ1-2; 10 bases are shared with TRBD1. Losses at the gene ends were 3 bases for V and 5 bases for J; bases not matched to a gene: 4. The CDR3 is 14 residues long. Germline assignment: CDR1 SGHDT and CDR2 YYEEEE. The CDR3 loop reads CASSWGQGIYGYTF. The CDR3 DNA sequence: TGTGCCAGCAGCTGGGGACAGGGGATATATGGCTACACCTTC.

V is TRBV4-2 and J is TRBJ2-7; tentative D call: TRBD2 (5 bases). The CDR3 length is 15 residues. Germline assignment: CDR1 LGHNA and CDR2 YNFKEQ. The ends were cut back, 5 bases at V and 0 bases at J, with 14 bases in the middle. This chain's CDR3 is CASSTRGGSSYEQYF. Written as DNA, the CDR3 is TGTGCCAGCAGCACCCGTGGCGGGTCCTCCTACGAGCAGTACTTC.

The chain employs TRBV6-1 and TRBJ2-5; a possible D gene is TRBD1 (5 bases). CDR3 length: 14 residues. Trimming stripped 2 bases from V and 3 bases from J, with 10 bases between. CDR1 MNHNS and CDR2 SASEGT come from the germline V gene. The CDR3 loop reads CASSERVGEETQYF. CDR3 DNA: TGTGCCAGCAGTGAAAGGGTAGGGGAAGAGACCCAGTACTTC.

The chain employs TRBV6-6 and TRBJ2-7; 8 nucleotides agree with TRBD2. The CDR3 runs 14 residues. The V gene's germline CDR1 is MNHNY and CDR2 SVGAGI (reference sequence). V gave up 8 bases and J gave up 5 bases; unmatched junction bases: 11. Written as DNA, the CDR3 is TGTGCCAGCGGAAATCTAGCGGGCCGTAACGAGCAGTACTTC. Translation: CASGNLAGRNEQYF.

The chain carries TRBV27 and TRBJ2-5; a possible D gene is TRBD1 (6 bases). The germline V gene has CDR1 MNHEY and CDR2 SMNVEV (reference sequence). This CDR3 contains 14 residues. Trimming removed 8 bases from V and 5 bases from J, with 18 bases in between. The CDR3 here is CASVDSGVPETQYF. CDR3 in DNA: TGTGCCAGCGTCGATTCAGGGGTACCGGAGACCCAGTACTTC.

The chain combines TRBV9 with TRBJ2-7; TRBD1 matches at 7 bases. Germline lookup yields CDR1 SGDLS and CDR2 YYNGEE. The trim removed 3 bases at V and 0 bases at J, leaving 6 bases unmatched. CDR3 length: 15 amino acids. Written as DNA, the CDR3 is TGTGCCAGCAGCGCAGGGGACAGCCTCTCCTACGAGCAGTACTTC. It yields the protein CASSAGDSLSYEQYF.

Concerning this clone itself: The same CDR3 arises from other DNA sequences in this sample as well. The chain uses TRBV5-1 and TRBJ1-2, with D perhaps TRBD1 (5 bases). This CDR3 has 12 amino acids. Between the trimmed V and J ends, which lost 0 bases and 8 bases, there was a span of 8 bases. Germline V CDR1 and CDR2: SGHRS, YFSETQ. CDR3 in amino acids: CASSLAGGGYTF. For the CDR3, the DNA is TGCGCCAGCAGCTTGGCGGGGGGAGGCTACACCTTC.

The chain carries TRBV10-3 and TRBJ2-3, with TRBD1 as a possible D gene (5 bases). Per the germline V gene, CDR1 is ENHRY and CDR2 is SYGVKD. This CDR3 has 15 residues. The V gene lost 1 base and the J gene lost 3 bases, with 11 bases spanning the gap. In nucleotides, the CDR3 is TGTGCCATCAGTGAGTGGCAGGGTCGAACAGATACGCAGTATTTT. Its translation is CAISEWQGRTDTQYF.

V usage is TRBV4-1 and J usage is TRBJ2-7, with D possibly TRBD2 on 6 matching bases. The germline V gene has CDR1 MGHRA and CDR2 YSYEKL. CDR3 size: 13 residues. Trimming took off 4 bases at V and 6 bases at J, with 13 bases between the two ends. The CDR3 here is CASSLGRVGEQYF. CDR3 DNA sequence: TGCGCCAGCAGCCTCGGGAGAGTTGGCGAGCAGTACTTC.

The V call is TRBV29-1, the J call TRBJ2-2; 8 bases fit TRBD2. The CDR3 spans 15 residues. In germline, CDR1 is SQVTM, CDR2 ANQGSEA. Losses at the gene ends were 5 bases for V and 4 bases for J; bases not matched to a gene: 9. Written as DNA, the CDR3 is TGCAGCGTTCCCAAAAGCGGGAGTGGCACCGGGGAGCTGTTTTTT. As protein: CSVPKSGSGTGELFF.

This clone was counted between two and nine times. The chain employs TRBV7-6 and TRBJ2-1; 7 bases line up with TRBD2. Germline CDR1 is SGHVS and CDR2 is FNYEAQ. The CDR3 runs to 17 residues. Losses at the gene ends were 5 bases for V and 3 bases for J; bases not matched to a gene: 13. The CDR3 nucleotides are TGTGCCAGCAGCAAACGGGAGATAGCGGGTTACTACAATGAGCAGTTCTTC. Its protein is CASSKREIAGYYNEQFF.

As DNA, the CDR3 is TGTGCCAGCTCAGGACCTAGCGGGAGGGCTTCCTACAATGAGCAGTTCTTC. This sequence encodes CASSGPSGRASYNEQFF. The gene calls are TRBV18 and TRBJ2-1; 12 bases match TRBD2. V lost 5 bases and J lost 1; bases outside the gene matches: 6. Germline CDR1 and CDR2: KGHSH and LQKENI. This CDR3 contains 17 residues.

The chain joins TRBV23-1 to TRBJ2-7; no clear D gene. TRBV23-1 is recorded as an ORF, its role being uncertain. CDR3 size: 13 residues. V was shortened by 2 bases and J by 0 bases, with 5 bases between the two germline ends. The CDR3 here is CASSQPYSYEQYF. The CDR3 DNA is TGCGCCAGCAGTCAACCGTACTCCTACGAGCAGTACTTC.

V gene TRBV7-2 combines with J gene TRBJ1-3; the match to TRBD1 covers 8 bases. J gave up 4 bases and V 5 bases, and 7 bases lay outside the gene matches. Germline V gene sequence: CDR1 SGHTA, CDR2 FQGNSA. CDR3 size: 15 residues. CDR3 DNA: TGTGCCAGCAGCGTGACAGGGGTAGGGGGAAACACCATATATTTT. Translating it yields CASSVTGVGGNTIYF.

The chain links TRBV10-1 to TRBJ2-1; possible D gene TRBD2, 5 bases. V shed 4 bases and J shed 4 bases, with 14 bases lying between them. Germline V CDR1 and CDR2: WNHNN, SYGVQD (reference sequence). This CDR3 region has 15 residues. CDR3 nucleotides: TGCGCCAGCAGTGGTTTAGCGACTCGGTACAATGAGCAGTTCTTC. Translating it yields CASSGLATRYNEQFF.

The chain has TRBV4-3 and TRBJ1-2, with 9 nucleotides matching TRBD1. The CDR3 sequence is 12 residues long. Germline CDR1 reads LGHNA; CDR2 reads YSLEER. The trim removed 8 bases at V and 8 bases at J, leaving 6 bases unmatched. CDR3 region: CASSDRGEGYTF. The CDR3 bases are TGCGCCAGCTCGGACAGGGGCGAGGGCTACACCTTC.

This chain joins TRBV12-1 and TRBJ2-2; the table names TRBD1, a call not compared with the DNA. TRBV12-1 is flagged as a pseudogene. The CDR3 contains 15 residues. The CDR3, as DNA: TGTGCCAGCAGCTCCCCAGGGGCGGGCACCGGGGAGCTGTTTTTT. Protein sequence: CASSSPGAGTGELFF.

The chain joins TRBV11-2 to TRBJ2-2; 9 nucleotides align to TRBD2. The germline gives CDR1 SGHAT, CDR2 FQNNGV. After removal of 0 bases from V and 7 bases from J, the junction contained 6 bases not matched to a gene. The CDR3 is made up of 16 amino acids. CDR3 sequence (DNA): TGTGCCAGCAGCTTAGAGTCGCGGGAGGGTAACGGGGAGCTGTTTTTT. This gives the protein CASSLESREGNGELFF.